The source of this T cell receptor beta chain is a study of blood T cells in healthy people across ages. Study-level information: Roughly one uniquely barcoded beta molecule per two T cells was captured.

This CDR3 is built from 13 residues. V dropped 8 bases and J dropped 1 base, with 10 bases sitting between them. Germline-derived CDR1 and CDR2 are ENHRY and SYGVKD. It was about 10 milliliters of peripheral blood that were drawn from each donor. PBMCs were isolated at a quantity of at least 7 million per sample. With a J-beta primer mix and a sample-barcoded 5' primer, a second PCR ran about 6 to 11 cycles. A single record per CDR3 protein comes from TCRdb applying MiXCR to the 5' RACE reads. The table has over 950,000 distinct CDR3 sequences, roughly two fifths seen once. Whole-study results and caveats: Nothing was known about donor CMV status, and this possibly confounded expanded clonotype changes.

Comments on this clonotype: Its antigen is not identified.

Source material: blood. This clonotype originated in a man aged 18 to 30 in good health. The chain couples TRBV10-3 to TRBJ2-3; a possible D gene is TRBD2 (5 bases). CDR3 sequence (DNA): TGTGCCATCCGGGATGGTGGCACAGATACGCAGTATTTT. It yields the protein CAIRDGGTDTQYF.